The 26 T cell receptor beta chains below were found in one sample sequenced in a study of CD8 T cells in Susac syndrome. Random hexamers served to reverse transcribe about 0.5 to 1 ug RNA. TCRdb reprocessed the immunoSEQ multiplex PCR reads with MiXCR, giving one entry per CDR3 protein. This table holds some 150,000 distinct CDR3 sequences, roughly 95% found once. Sequencing was carried out using CD8+ T cells from PBMCs. The receptor source for this set is a human donor with multiple sclerosis.

J is TRBJ2-3 and V is TRBV11-2, with D uncertain. CDR1 SGHAT and CDR2 FQNNGV come from the germline V gene. The CDR3 is 12 residues long. The V gene lost 3 bases and the J gene lost 3 bases, with 4 bases spanning the gap. The CDR3 protein is CASSLQTDTQYF. CDR3 coding DNA: TGTGCCAGCAGCTTGCAGACAGATACGCAGTATTTT.

This chain joins TRBV13 and TRBJ2-7, with TRBD1 matching over 7 bases. Per germline, CDR1 PRHDT and CDR2 FYEKMQ (reference sequence). This CDR3 region has 12 residues. V was clipped by 4 bases and J by 7 bases; unmatched bases: 4. CDR3 DNA sequence: TGTGCCAGCAGCTCTGGACAGGCGGAGCAGTACGTC. Its translation is CASSSGQAEQYV.

This chain's CDR3 is CASSPTSGHNEQFF. The CDR3 DNA is TGTGCCAGCTCGCCGACTAGCGGCCACAATGAGCAGTTCTTC. The gene calls are TRBV18 and TRBJ2-1, with 9 bases lining up with TRBD2. Losses at the gene ends were 6 bases for V and 5 bases for J; bases not matched to a gene: 5. The germline gives CDR1 KGHSH, CDR2 LQKENI. The CDR3 spans 14 residues.

The chain combines TRBV28 with TRBJ2-7; 9 nucleotides align to TRBD1. Germline V gene data show CDR1 as MDHEN and CDR2 as SYDVKM. This CDR3 region has 14 residues. The trim removed 5 bases at V and 5 bases at J, leaving 7 bases unmatched. This CDR3 is CASSDRTGVHEQYV. Written as DNA, the CDR3 is TGTGCCAGCAGTGATCGGACAGGGGTGCACGAGCAGTACGTC.

The chain employs TRBV29-1 and TRBJ2-2; 10 bases map to TRBD1. Germline V gene lookup returns CDR1 SQVTM and CDR2 ANQGSEA. CDR3 length equals 14 residues. V lost 8 bases to trimming and J lost 7 bases; unmatched junction nucleotides: 10. Written as DNA, the CDR3 is TGCAGCACCCGGGACAGGGGATTTAGCGGGGAGCTGTTTTTT. Amino acids: CSTRDRGFSGELFF.

The chain recombines TRBV13 with TRBJ2-7; D is perhaps TRBD2 (6 bases). The CDR3 runs 14 residues. The V end lost 5 bases, the J end lost 2 bases, and 13 bases lay between the germline ends. CDR1 PRHDT and CDR2 FYEKMQ come from the germline V gene (reference sequence). The DNA of the CDR3 is TGTGCCAGCAGCCCCCCGGGACTGACCTACGAGCAGTACTTC. Its translation is CASSPPGLTYEQYF.

This clonotype is a singleton in its sample. The chain recombines TRBV4-2 with TRBJ2-1, with 14 bases lining up with TRBD2. The J segment lost 6 bases and the V segment lost 2 bases, leaving 3 bases of the junction unmatched. CDR3 length: 16 amino acids. Germline V lookup: CDR1 LGHNA, CDR2 YNFKEQ. The CDR3 bases are TGTGCCAGCAGCCAATTGACTAGCGGGGGGGGCAATGAGCAGTTCTTC. It is translated as CASSQLTSGGGNEQFF.

The rearrangement uses TRBV20-1 and TRBJ2-7; 9 nucleotides match TRBD2. Germline CDR1 DFQATT, CDR2 SNEGSKA (reference sequence). The CDR3 totals 17 residues. V was pared by 3 bases and J by 2 bases, with 14 bases of the junction left unmatched. CDR3 coding DNA: TGCAGTGCTAGGGCCCTCCCCCCTAGCGGGGCTCCCTACGAGCAGTACGTC. Protein sequence: CSARALPPSGAPYEQYV.

The chain joins TRBV3-1 to TRBJ2-5, with 9 nucleotides matching TRBD2. The J segment lost 5 bases and the V segment lost 2 bases, leaving 3 bases of the junction unmatched. This CDR3 spans 14 amino acids. CDR1 and CDR2 (germline): LGHDT, YNNKEL (reference sequence). CDR3 DNA: TGTGCCAGCAGCCAACTCGGGACTAGCGAGACCCAGTACTTC. It codes for CASSQLGTSETQYF.

The chain combines TRBV20-1 with TRBJ1-1, with D maybe TRBD1 (5 bases). The V and J ends lost 5 bases and 1 base respectively, with 11 bases between them. Germline V gene sequence: CDR1 DFQATT, CDR2 SNEGSKA (reference sequence). CDR3 length: 13 amino acids. CDR3 coding DNA: TGCAGTGCTTGGGCCCAGGGGAACACTGAAGCTTTCTTT. As protein: CSAWAQGNTEAFF.

The chain links TRBV6-5 to TRBJ1-2, with TRBD1 matching 8 bases. The length of the CDR3 is 15 residues. CDR1 MNHEY and CDR2 SVGAGI come from the germline V gene. After removal of 2 bases from V and 5 bases from J, the junction contained 7 bases not matched to a gene. The CDR3 protein is CASSYGATGGYGYTF. CDR3 in DNA: TGTGCCAGCAGTTACGGAGCTACAGGGGGTTATGGCTACACCTTC.

This clonotype has just one count. The chain has TRBV28 and TRBJ1-5, with D possibly being TRBD1 (5 bases). Germline loops: CDR1 MDHEN, CDR2 SYDVKM. CDR3 length: 15 residues. V gave up 6 bases and J gave up 2 bases, with 14 bases separating them. In nucleotides, the CDR3 is TGTGCCAGCAGCCCCTCAGGGAAGGGCAATCAGCCCCAGCATTTT. This sequence encodes CASSPSGKGNQPQHF.

J is TRBJ1-4 and V is TRBV5-1; 8 nucleotides align to TRBD1. Losses at the gene ends were 4 bases for V and 8 bases for J; bases not matched to a gene: 7. The CDR3 has 14 residues. Germline-derived CDR1 and CDR2 are SGHRS and YFSETQ. The CDR3 bases are TGCGCCAGCAGCCTACAGGGGGTCGGGGAAAAACTGTTTTTT. Translation: CASSLQGVGEKLFF.

The gene calls are TRBV29-1 and TRBJ1-1, with D perhaps matching TRBD1 (5 bases). Trimming shortened V by 3 bases and J by 4 bases, and 12 bases separated the two germline ends. Germline CDR1 is SQVTM and CDR2 is ANQGSEA. This CDR3 is built from 13 residues. CDR3 DNA sequence: TGCAGCGTTGAGGCAGGGTTCGGCACTGAAGCTTTCTTT. Its protein product is CSVEAGFGTEAFF.

The rearrangement joins TRBV5-1 to TRBJ2-7, with 8 bases that match TRBD1. V lost 1 base, J lost 5 bases, and 2 bases stayed unmatched. This CDR3 has 13 residues. Germline V gene lookup returns CDR1 SGHRS and CDR2 YFSETQ. The CDR3 DNA sequence: TGCGCCAGCAGCTTGCAGGGGGCGAACGAGCAGTACTTC. Its translation: CASSLQGANEQYF.

The chain joins TRBV12-5 to TRBJ2-5, with TRBD1 matching over 7 bases. The CDR3 loop spans 15 amino acids. Germline assignment: CDR1 LGHNT and CDR2 FRNRAP. V lost 5 bases and J lost 3; bases outside the gene matches: 9. CDR3 region: CASGRPGGGEETQYF. CDR3 in DNA: TGTGCTAGTGGTCGCCCAGGGGGTGGGGAAGAGACCCAGTACTTC.

The chain recombines TRBV20-1 with TRBJ1-2, with 7 nucleotides matching TRBD1. The CDR3 is made up of 18 amino acids. Germline V gene lookup returns CDR1 DFQATT and CDR2 SNEGSKA (reference sequence). The trim removed 4 bases at V and 1 base at J, leaving 18 bases unmatched. CDR3 sequence: CSAKLSRDSNPFNYGYTF. CDR3 bases: TGCAGTGCTAAATTATCTAGGGACAGCAACCCTTTTAACTATGGCTACACCTTC.

This chain joins TRBV23-1 and TRBJ2-6; no firm D call. TRBV23-1 is annotated as an ORF whose role is uncertain. Trimming pared 0 bases from V and 0 bases from J, leaving 12 bases between. The CDR3 is 18 residues long. The CDR3 region has the DNA TGCGCCAGCAGTCAATCGGGCAAGCCCCTCTCTGGGGCCAACGTCCTGACTTTC. Translated, it gives CASSQSGKPLSGANVLTF.

The chain carries TRBV29-1 and TRBJ1-2, with D uncertain. Germline loops: CDR1 SQVTM, CDR2 ANQGSEA. V lost 7 bases, J lost 4 bases, and 7 bases lay in between. The CDR3 loop spans 10 amino acids. As DNA, the CDR3 is TGCAGCGCATACGGCTATGGCTACACCTTC. Its translation: CSAYGYGYTF.

This clonotype was detected only once. The genes are TRBV4-1 and TRBJ1-5; D might be TRBD1 (6 bases). Trimming pared 0 bases from V and 2 bases from J, leaving 11 bases between. This CDR3 is 16 amino acids long. Germline V gene sequence: CDR1 MGHRA, CDR2 YSYEKL. DNA for the CDR3: TGCGCCAGCAGCCAAGACAGGGGATTTGGCAATCAGCCCCAGCATTTT. This sequence encodes CASSQDRGFGNQPQHF.

The chain uses TRBV20-1 and TRBJ2-7, with 14 positions matching TRBD2. The CDR3 extends over 16 amino acids. Germline V CDR1 and CDR2: DFQATT, SNEGSKA (reference sequence). Unmatched junction bases numbered 4, after V lost 1 base and J lost 2 bases. The CDR3 coding sequence is TGCAGTGCTAGAGTGGCGGGACTAGCGGGGGCCTACGAGCAGTACTTC. This codes for CSARVAGLAGAYEQYF.

The chain joins TRBV20-1 to TRBJ2-6; D is ambiguous. The V end was cut by 1 base, the J end by 4 bases, with 11 bases between. The CDR3 is 15 amino acids. CDR1 DFQATT and CDR2 SNEGSKA come from the germline V gene (reference sequence). CDR3 residues: CSARGWAGGANVLTF. CDR3 bases: TGCAGTGCTAGAGGTTGGGCTGGCGGGGCCAACGTCCTGACTTTC.

The genes are TRBV20-1 and TRBJ1-1, with D maybe TRBD1 (5 bases). The CDR3 covers 11 residues. CDR1 is DFQATT, CDR2 SNEGSKA, per germline (reference sequence). V shed 5 bases and J shed 11 bases, with 15 bases lying between them. The CDR3 protein is CSAEVGGPAFF. As DNA, the CDR3 is TGCAGTGCTGAGGTCGGGGGTCCGGCTTTCTTT.

In DNA, the CDR3 is TGTGCCAGCAGCGACGTAAGGGTGGCCTCGTACGAGCAGTACTTC. This translates into CASSDVRVASYEQYF. This rearrangement joins TRBV6-5 to TRBJ2-7; D uncertain. This CDR3 contains 15 residues. The V end was cut by 6 bases, the J end by 4 bases, with 19 bases between. From germline, CDR1 is MNHEY and CDR2 SVGAGI.

The chain carries TRBV30 and TRBJ1-2, with 8 positions matching TRBD1. V was clipped by 3 bases and J by 7 bases; unmatched bases: 7. The CDR3 runs to 13 residues. Germline CDR1 and CDR2: GTSNPN and SVGIG (reference sequence). This CDR3 reads CAWSADRATGYTF. The CDR3 DNA is TGTGCCTGGAGCGCGGACAGGGCCACTGGCTACACCTTC.

The chain recombines TRBV28 with TRBJ2-7, with 9 bases identical to TRBD1. CDR1 and CDR2 from the germline V gene are MDHEN and SYDVKM. The CDR3 runs to 15 residues. V was pared by 3 bases and J by 1 base, with 4 bases of the junction left unmatched. CDR3 in amino acids: CASSLTTGGSYEQYF. The CDR3 region has the DNA TGTGCCAGCAGTTTGACGACAGGGGGGTCCTACGAGCAGTACTTC.